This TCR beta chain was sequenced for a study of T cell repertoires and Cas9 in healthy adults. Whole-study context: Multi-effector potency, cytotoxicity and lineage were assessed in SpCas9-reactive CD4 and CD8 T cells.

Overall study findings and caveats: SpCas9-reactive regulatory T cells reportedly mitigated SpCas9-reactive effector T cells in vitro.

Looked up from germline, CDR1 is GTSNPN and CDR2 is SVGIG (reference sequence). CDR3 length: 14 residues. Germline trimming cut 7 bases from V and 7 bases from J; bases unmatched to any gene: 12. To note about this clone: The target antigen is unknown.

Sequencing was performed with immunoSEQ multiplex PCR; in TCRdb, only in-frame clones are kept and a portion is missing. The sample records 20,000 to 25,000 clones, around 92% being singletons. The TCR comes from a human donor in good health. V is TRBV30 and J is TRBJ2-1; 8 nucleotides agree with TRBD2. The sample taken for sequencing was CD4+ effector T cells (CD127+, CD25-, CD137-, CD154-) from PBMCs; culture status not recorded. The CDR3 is CAFQTGTRRNEQFF. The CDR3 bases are TGTGCCTTCCAAACCGGGACTAGGAGGAATGAGCAGTTCTTC.